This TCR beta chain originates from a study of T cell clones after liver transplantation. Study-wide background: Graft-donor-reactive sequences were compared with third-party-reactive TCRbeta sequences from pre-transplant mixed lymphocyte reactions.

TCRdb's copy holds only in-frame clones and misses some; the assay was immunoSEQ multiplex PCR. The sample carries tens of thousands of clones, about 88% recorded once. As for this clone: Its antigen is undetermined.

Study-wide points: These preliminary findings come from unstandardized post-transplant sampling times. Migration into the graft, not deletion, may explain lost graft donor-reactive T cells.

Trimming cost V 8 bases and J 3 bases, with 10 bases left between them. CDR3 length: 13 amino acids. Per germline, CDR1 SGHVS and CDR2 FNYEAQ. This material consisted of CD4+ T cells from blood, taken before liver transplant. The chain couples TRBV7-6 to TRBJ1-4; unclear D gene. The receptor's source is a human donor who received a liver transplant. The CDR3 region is CASRSGPNEKLFF. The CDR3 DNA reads TGTGCCAGCCGGTCCGGGCCTAATGAAAAACTGTTTTTT.